This entry concerns a single T cell receptor (beta chain). The sample originates from a study of shared clonotypes between healthy human individuals. Sequencing used immunoSEQ multiplex PCR; TCRdb keeps in-frame clones, though not all of them. Among approximately 740,000 clones listed, roughly 70% were seen once. Germline lookup yields CDR1 SGHNT and CDR2 YENEEA. The CDR3 spans 13 residues. The V and J ends lost 1 base and 3 bases respectively, with 7 bases between them. J is TRBJ2-7 and V is TRBV11-3, with unresolved D. The TCR was taken from a woman in her twenties or thirties in good health. Sequencing was done on a sample of memory CD4+ T cells sorted from blood. The subset is: CD45RA-negative fraction. The DNA for the CDR3 is TGTGCCAGCAGCTTAGCTCAGGACTACGAGCAGTACTTC. As protein: CASSLAQDYEQYF.